This TCR beta chain came from a study of T cell responses to AZD1222 COVID-19 vaccine. Study results and limitations: It was only a handful of AZD1222 recipients who were seropositive at baseline. Vaccination with two AZD1222 doses was followed by a rise in Spike-specific TCR breadth and depth.

This table comes from immunoSEQ multiplex PCR, and its TCRdb copy is limited to in-frame clones, with some not included. The sample lists about 130,000 clones; about 90% were seen once. The CDR3 extends over 14 amino acids. V was pared by 2 bases and J by 1 base, with 8 bases between. Germline V gives CDR1 ENHRY, CDR2 SYGVKD. A word on this clone: Its antigen is not identified.

This TCR came from an adult in good health. This sample comprised peripheral blood, obtained on day 0 of AZD1222 vaccination. The chain recombines TRBV10-3 with TRBJ1-1; D uncertain. CDR3 sequence: CAISEPGRNTEAFF. DNA for the CDR3: TGTGCCATCAGTGAGCCGGGGAGGAACACTGAAGCTTTCTTT.